This paragraph covers one TCR beta chain sequence. Trimming took 1 base from V and 0 from J, leaving 9 bases between them. The CDR3 has 15 residues. Germline-derived CDR1 and CDR2 are SGHTA and FQGNSA. Produced via immunoSEQ multiplex PCR; TCRdb's table is partial and in-frame only. The table records about 10,000 clones, just under 85% of them present only once. The data derive from a study of PD-1 blockade in classical Hodgkin lymphoma. Each patient relapsed following autologous stem cell transplantation, and prior brentuximab vedotin exposure differed. The specimen comprised peripheral blood mononuclear cells (PBMCs), sampled before the second cycle of nivolumab. V usage is TRBV7-2 and J usage is TRBJ1-1; no definite D call. The source of this sequence is a human donor with classical Hodgkin lymphoma. The CDR3 here is CASSLGSLMNTEAFF. Here the CDR3 DNA reads TGTGCCAGCAGCTTAGGGTCTCTTATGAACACTGAAGCTTTCTTT.